This T cell receptor beta chain was obtained from a study of technical replicates of blood from a few donors. The CDR3 sequence is 15 residues long. The germline CDR1 and CDR2 sequences are MNHEY and SVGAGI. The V end was cut by 0 bases, the J end by 0 bases, with 8 bases between. Using immunoSEQ multiplex PCR, the repertoire was profiled, and TCRdb retains in-frame clones only, with some absent. The table lists about 63,000 clones, 85% to 90% of them singletons, with 4.5% to 5.5% in the top ten. Sequences were obtained from PBMCs. The clonotype originates from a human donor in good health. Some clones in this sample may be carry-over from other donors' samples. The chain recombines TRBV6-5 with TRBJ1-1; D gene unclear. The DNA of the CDR3 is TGTGCCAGCAGTTACTCGGGCAGCATGAACACTGAAGCTTTCTTT. Translating gives CASSYSGSMNTEAFF.